The 32 T cell receptor beta chains below come from one sample, sequenced in a study of naive and memory T cell subsets. Two oligonucleotides, mixed equimolar, formed the beta constant-region primer covering TRBC1 and TRBC2. From the UMI-ligation and nested PCR reads, TCRdb called clonotypes with MiXCR, one entry per CDR3 protein. The table has 130,000 to 150,000 distinct CDR3 sequences, approximately 15% seen once. The sequenced sample consisted of naive CD4+ T cells from blood. All receptors derive from a human donor in good health.

The V and J genes are TRBV28 and TRBJ1-5; D unresolved. V lost 6 bases to trimming and J lost 2 bases, with 11 bases between them. CDR1 MDHEN and CDR2 SYDVKM come from the germline V gene. This CDR3 region has 14 residues. This CDR3 is CASRPDGGNQPQHF. CDR3 DNA: TGTGCCAGCAGACCCGACGGGGGCAATCAGCCCCAGCATTTT.

The gene calls are TRBV7-8 and TRBJ2-5; perhaps TRBD2 as D (5 bases). CDR3 length: 15 amino acids. Trimming cost V 1 base and J 5 bases, with 14 bases left between them. Germline V gene data show CDR1 as SGHVS and CDR2 as FQNEAQ. CDR3 sequence (DNA): TGTGCCAGCAGCTTAGGCTTGAGAGCGGCGGAGACCCAGTACTTC. As protein: CASSLGLRAAETQYF.

The chain has TRBV10-3 and TRBJ1-4, with D unclear. The length of the CDR3 is 14 residues. The germline gives CDR1 ENHRY, CDR2 SYGVKD. The ends were cut back, 8 bases at V and 0 bases at J, with 10 bases in the middle. The CDR3 is CAIGPGTTNEKLFF. Here the CDR3 DNA reads TGTGCCATCGGTCCGGGCACAACTAATGAAAAACTGTTTTTT.

V gene TRBV28 combines with J gene TRBJ2-1, with a weak D call TRBD2 (5 bases). CDR1 is MDHEN and CDR2 is SYDVKM in the germline V gene. Trimming took 5 bases from V and 4 from J, leaving 15 bases between them. The CDR3 has 15 amino acids. For the CDR3, the DNA is TGTGCCAGCAGTCCCCCCTTAGCGCCGTACAATGAGCAGTTCTTC. Residues: CASSPPLAPYNEQFF.

The CDR3, as DNA: TGCGCCAGCAGCTTTGGGCTAGAAGCAGATACGCAGTATTTT. It translates to CASSFGLEADTQYF. The chain carries TRBV5-1 and TRBJ2-3; no clear D. V lost 2 bases and J lost 4, with 11 bases in between. The germline gives CDR1 SGHRS, CDR2 YFSETQ. This CDR3 spans 14 amino acids. Variable domain in full (rest from reference TRBV5-1 and TRBJ2-3): KAGVTQTPRYLIKTRGQQVTLSCSPISGHRSVSWYQQTPGQGLQFLFEYFSETQRNKGNFPGRFSGRQFSNSRSEMNVSTLELGDSALYLCASSFGLEADTQYFGPGTRLTVL.

The chain is built from TRBV6-1 and TRBJ2-7; 7 nucleotides line up with TRBD1. CDR3 length equals 15 residues. From germline, CDR1 is MNHNS and CDR2 SASEGT. V dropped 5 bases and J dropped 5; count of bases not matched to a gene: 12. CDR3 sequence (DNA): TGTGCCAGCAGTCTAGAGACAGGGAAACGGAACGAGCAGTACTTC. Its protein is CASSLETGKRNEQYF.

This clonotype has a handful of counts. V usage is TRBV28 and J usage is TRBJ2-6, with 8 bases identical to TRBD1. CDR1 is MDHEN and CDR2 is SYDVKM in the germline V gene. This CDR3 contains 17 residues. The V gene end was trimmed by 2 bases and the J gene end by 3 bases; junction bases not matched to a gene: 6. The CDR3 DNA reads TGTGCCAGCAGTTTAGGCAGGGGGCAGCGTGGGGCCAACGTCCTGACTTTC. Translation gives CASSLGRGQRGANVLTF.

This chain links TRBV20-1 with TRBJ2-7; TRBD2 aligns across 9 bases. The CDR3 covers 14 residues. CDR1 is DFQATT and CDR2 is SNEGSKA in the germline V gene (reference sequence). The V gene end was trimmed by 3 bases and the J gene end by 5 bases; junction bases not matched to a gene: 8. CDR3 sequence reads: CSASPGAGGDEQYF. CDR3 DNA: TGCAGTGCTAGCCCCGGGGCGGGAGGGGACGAGCAGTACTTC.

In its sample, this clonotype was seen once. The V gene is TRBV5-1, the J gene TRBJ2-7; D perhaps matches TRBD1 (6 bases). This CDR3 has 15 residues. The V end lost 0 bases, the J end lost 3 bases, and 13 bases lay between the germline ends. Germline assignment: CDR1 SGHRS and CDR2 YFSETQ. CDR3 nucleotides: TGCGCCAGCAGCTTGGAACAGGGTGCCTACTACGAGCAGTACTTC. Translation: CASSLEQGAYYEQYF.

This clonotype was picked up a small number of times. The CDR3 bases are TGTGCCAGCAGCTTGGCACCTGCTGGAGAGACCCAGTACTTC. It is translated as CASSLAPAGETQYF. The chain employs TRBV5-6 and TRBJ2-5; D call uncertain. Germline V gene lookup returns CDR1 SGHDT and CDR2 YYEEEE. Trimming left V 0 bases short and J 4 bases short, with 10 bases between. This CDR3 is 14 amino acids long.

The chain has TRBV19 and TRBJ2-3; TRBD2 might be the D (6 bases). V gave up 10 bases and J gave up 0 bases, with 17 bases separating them. CDR1 and CDR2 from the germline V gene are LNHDA and SQIVND (reference sequence). CDR3 size: 15 residues. The CDR3 region is CATTSTGGSTDTQYF. The CDR3 DNA sequence: TGTGCCACTACGTCCACCGGAGGGAGCACAGATACGCAGTATTTT.

In nucleotides, the CDR3 is TGTGCCAGCAGCTTAAGAGCGGGCAGGTTCCAAGAGACCCAGTACTTC. Translating gives CASSLRAGRFQETQYF. The chain couples TRBV11-2 to TRBJ2-5; D possibly corresponds to TRBD2 (6 bases). V was pared by 2 bases and J by 1 base, with 14 bases between. Looked up from germline, CDR1 is SGHAT and CDR2 is FQNNGV. This CDR3 is built from 16 residues. The complete variable domain, with remaining parts taken from reference TRBV11-2 and TRBJ2-5, reads EAGVAQSPRYKIIEKRQSVAFWCNPISGHATLYWYQQILGQGPKLLIQFQNNGVVDDSQLPKDRFSAERLKGVDSTLKIQPAKLEDSAVYLCASSLRAGRFQETQYFGPGTRLLVL.

The V call is TRBV27, the J call TRBJ2-7; tentatively, D is TRBD2 (6 bases). The CDR3 consists of 15 residues. Deletions cut 2 bases from V and 3 bases from J, with 14 bases between. CDR1 is MNHEY and CDR2 is SMNVEV in the germline V gene (reference sequence). The CDR3 is CASSLRTNSFYEQYF. In DNA form, the CDR3 reads TGTGCCAGCAGTTTAAGGACTAACTCATTCTACGAGCAGTACTTC.

This clonotype was observed a handful of times. The chain is built from TRBV3-1 and TRBJ1-2; D might be TRBD1 (6 bases). The germline V gene encodes CDR1 LGHDT and CDR2 YNNKEL (reference sequence). Trimming cost V 4 bases and J 3 bases, with 15 bases left between them. The CDR3 is made up of 15 amino acids. CDR3 region: CASSPRQGRDYGYTF. The CDR3 nucleotides are TGTGCCAGCAGCCCGCGGCAGGGGAGAGACTATGGCTACACCTTC.

This clonotype was counted between two and nine times. The chain has TRBV5-5 and TRBJ2-5; TRBD1 matches at 7 bases. V shed 4 bases and J 2 bases; nucleotides not matched to a gene: 5. The CDR3 has 14 amino acids. Germline-derived CDR1 and CDR2 are SGHKS and YYEKEE (reference sequence). For the CDR3, the DNA is TGTGCCAGCAGCCTGCCGGGACAGCAAGAGACCCAGTACTTC. Encoded protein: CASSLPGQQETQYF.

The chain joins TRBV19 to TRBJ2-1; 9 nucleotides agree with TRBD2. Germline V lookup: CDR1 LNHDA, CDR2 SQIVND (reference sequence). V trimming: 4 bases; J trimming: 4 bases; junction bases outside the gene matches: 8. The CDR3 extends over 16 amino acids. The CDR3 nucleotides are TGTGCCAGTAGTACCGATACTAGCGGGCCATACAATGAGCAGTTCTTC. The encoded protein is CASSTDTSGPYNEQFF. Using reference TRBV19 and TRBJ2-1 for the parts outside the CDR3, the full variable domain is DGGITQSPKYLFRKEGQNVTLSCEQNLNHDAMYWYRQDPGQGLRLIYYSQIVNDFQKGDIAEGYSVSREKKESFPLTVTSAQKNPTAFYLCASSTDTSGPYNEQFFGPGTRLTVL.

The chain is built from TRBV6-5 and TRBJ1-5; D is perhaps TRBD1 (5 bases). The CDR3 spans 14 residues. Between the trimmed V and J ends, which lost 6 bases and 4 bases, there was a span of 13 bases. CDR1 and CDR2 (germline): MNHEY, SVGAGI. The CDR3 DNA is TGTGCCAGCAGCAATCCAGGGCCGAATCAGCCCCAGCATTTT. It is translated as CASSNPGPNQPQHF.

The CDR3 DNA follows: TGTGCCAGCAGCATTGGGGCCAACGTCCTGACTTTC. As protein: CASSIGANVLTF. The chain combines TRBV6-6 with TRBJ2-6; D is unresolved. The CDR3 totals 12 residues. The ends were cut back, 6 bases at V and 3 bases at J, with 3 bases in the middle. Germline V gene lookup returns CDR1 MNHNY and CDR2 SVGAGI (reference sequence).

The chain couples TRBV20-1 to TRBJ2-2; no clear D. CDR1 DFQATT and CDR2 SNEGSKA come from the germline V gene (reference sequence). V was clipped by 3 bases and J by 1 base, with 12 bases between them. The CDR3 has 15 residues. CDR3 sequence reads: CSASFAAQNTGELFF. In DNA, the CDR3 is TGCAGTGCTAGCTTTGCGGCCCAGAACACCGGGGAGCTGTTTTTT.

The chain recombines TRBV6-1 with TRBJ2-7; tentatively, D is TRBD1 (6 bases). CDR1 MNHNS and CDR2 SASEGT come from the germline V gene. The CDR3 totals 13 residues. The V end was cut by 6 bases, the J end by 1 base, with 10 bases between. DNA for the CDR3: TGTGCCAGCAGAGAGGACAGTTCCTACGAGCAGTACTTC. It specifies CASREDSSYEQYF.

This clonotype has only a few counts. The genes are TRBV3-1 and TRBJ2-2; 10 bases are shared with TRBD2. Per germline, CDR1 LGHDT and CDR2 YNNKEL (reference sequence). The CDR3 length is 15 residues. V gave up 4 bases and J gave up 6 bases; unmatched junction bases: 5. The CDR3 DNA reads TGTGCCAGCAGCCCCAGCGGGAGGGGGCCCGGGGAGCTGTTTTTT. It codes for CASSPSGRGPGELFF.

Only a few counts were recorded for this clonotype. The rearrangement links TRBV28 to TRBJ2-7; no firm D call. Trimming removed 1 base from V and 2 bases from J, with 9 bases in between. The CDR3 runs to 14 residues. Germline CDR1 and CDR2: MDHEN and SYDVKM. Written as DNA, the CDR3 is TGTGCCAGCAGTTTATCGGACGGAACCTACGAGCAGTACTTC. The encoded protein is CASSLSDGTYEQYF.

This clonotype was seen repeatedly, ten times or more. The genes are TRBV10-3 and TRBJ2-5, with unresolved D. Germline CDR1 ENHRY, CDR2 SYGVKD. CDR3 size: 12 residues. The V and J ends lost 4 bases and 4 bases respectively, with 7 bases between them. The CDR3 DNA follows: TGTGCCATCAGTGCTAGTCGAGAGACCCAGTACTTC. Translated, it gives CAISASRETQYF.

Only a few counts were recorded for this clonotype. This chain uses TRBV10-3 with TRBJ2-3; possibly TRBD1 for D (5 bases). The V gene's germline CDR1 is ENHRY and CDR2 SYGVKD. The CDR3 spans 14 residues. V lost 3 bases to trimming and J lost 2 bases, with 9 bases between them. In DNA, the CDR3 is TGTGCCATCAGTGACCGACAGATCACAGATACGCAGTATTTT. Its protein product is CAISDRQITDTQYF.

The chain links TRBV29-1 to TRBJ1-1; TRBD1 is a possible D gene (6 bases). The CDR3 runs to 13 residues. V shed 3 bases and J shed 5 bases, with 13 bases lying between them. CDR1 is SQVTM and CDR2 is ANQGSEA in the germline V gene. The CDR3 protein is CSVDPQGGTEAFF. The DNA for the CDR3 is TGCAGCGTTGATCCACAGGGTGGAACTGAAGCTTTCTTT.

This clonotype showed up many times. This chain links TRBV6-5 with TRBJ2-1; D is unclear. In germline, CDR1 is MNHEY, CDR2 SVGAGI. This CDR3 spans 15 amino acids. V shed 2 bases and J shed 4 bases, with 12 bases lying between them. This CDR3 reads CASSYTGYRYNEQFF. In nucleotides, the CDR3 is TGTGCCAGCAGTTACACGGGCTATAGGTACAATGAGCAGTTCTTC.

This rearrangement joins TRBV6-5 to TRBJ2-3; D remains ambiguous. The CDR3 is made up of 11 amino acids. Trimming pared 6 bases from V and 4 bases from J, leaving 5 bases between. CDR1 and CDR2 (germline): MNHEY, SVGAGI. CDR3 in amino acids: CASSQADTQYF. The DNA of the CDR3 is TGTGCCAGCAGCCAGGCAGATACGCAGTATTTT.

The chain couples TRBV6-2 or TRBV6-3 to TRBJ2-2; D is uncertain. Per germline, CDR1 MNHEY and CDR2 SVGEGT. CDR3 length: 11 residues. Trimming removed 8 bases from V and 5 bases from J, with 6 bases in between. The DNA of the CDR3 is TGTGCCAGCGGGGTAACCGGGGAGCTGTTTTTT. It yields the protein CASGVTGELFF.

The V gene is TRBV6-5, the J gene TRBJ2-1, with a weak D call TRBD2 (6 bases). The CDR3 has 15 amino acids. Per the germline V gene, CDR1 is MNHEY and CDR2 is SVGAGI. Trimming removed 5 bases at V and 4 bases at J, with 15 bases between. CDR3 bases: TGTGCCAGCAGTCTGCGGGGTCCCCCTTACAATGAGCAGTTCTTC. It is translated as CASSLRGPPYNEQFF.

In its sample, this clonotype was seen a few times. The chain has TRBV7-8 and TRBJ2-1, with D possibly being TRBD2 (5 bases). The V and J ends lost 0 bases and 3 bases respectively, with 15 bases between them. The CDR3 sequence is 17 residues long. Germline loops: CDR1 SGHVS, CDR2 FQNEAQ. CDR3 bases: TGTGCCAGCAGCTTAGCGCTTAGGACTGGGATCTACAATGAGCAGTTCTTC. It encodes CASSLALRTGIYNEQFF. The whole variable domain, remainder taken from reference TRBV7-8 and TRBJ2-1, is GAGVSQSPRYKVAKRGQDVALRCDPISGHVSLFWYQQALGQGPEFLTYFQNEAQLDKSGLPSDRFFAERPEGSVSTLKIQRTQQEDSAVYLCASSLALRTGIYNEQFFGPGTRLTVL.

This rearrangement joins TRBV18 to TRBJ2-7; 9 nucleotides align to TRBD1. The CDR3 contains 15 residues. J gave up 3 bases and V 4 bases, and 7 bases lay outside the gene matches. Per germline, CDR1 KGHSH and CDR2 LQKENI. CDR3 region: CASSRGGQGIYEQYF. For the CDR3, the DNA is TGTGCCAGCTCACGCGGGGGACAGGGCATCTACGAGCAGTACTTC.

The chain has TRBV10-3 and TRBJ2-3, with D maybe TRBD2 (6 bases). CDR1 ENHRY and CDR2 SYGVKD come from the germline V gene. Trimming took off 7 bases at V and 0 bases at J, with 8 bases between the two ends. CDR3 size: 13 residues. The CDR3: CAITGTSTDTQYF. DNA for the CDR3: TGTGCCATCACCGGGACTAGCACAGATACGCAGTATTTT.